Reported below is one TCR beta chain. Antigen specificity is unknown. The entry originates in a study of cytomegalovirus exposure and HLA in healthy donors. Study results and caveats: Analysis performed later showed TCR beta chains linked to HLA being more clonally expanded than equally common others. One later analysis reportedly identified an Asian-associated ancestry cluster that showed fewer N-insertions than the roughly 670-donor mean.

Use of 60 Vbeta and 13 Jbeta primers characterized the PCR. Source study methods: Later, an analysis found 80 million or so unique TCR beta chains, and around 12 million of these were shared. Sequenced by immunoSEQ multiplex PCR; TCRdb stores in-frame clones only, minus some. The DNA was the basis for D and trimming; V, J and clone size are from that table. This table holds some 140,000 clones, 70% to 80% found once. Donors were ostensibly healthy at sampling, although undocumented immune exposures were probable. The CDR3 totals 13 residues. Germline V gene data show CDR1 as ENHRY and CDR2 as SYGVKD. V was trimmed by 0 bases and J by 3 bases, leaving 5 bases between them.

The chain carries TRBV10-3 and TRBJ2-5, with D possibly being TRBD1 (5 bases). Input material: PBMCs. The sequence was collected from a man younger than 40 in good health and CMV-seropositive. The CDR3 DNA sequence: TGTGCCATCAGTGAGTCCAGGGAAGAGACCCAGTACTTC. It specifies CAISESREETQYF.